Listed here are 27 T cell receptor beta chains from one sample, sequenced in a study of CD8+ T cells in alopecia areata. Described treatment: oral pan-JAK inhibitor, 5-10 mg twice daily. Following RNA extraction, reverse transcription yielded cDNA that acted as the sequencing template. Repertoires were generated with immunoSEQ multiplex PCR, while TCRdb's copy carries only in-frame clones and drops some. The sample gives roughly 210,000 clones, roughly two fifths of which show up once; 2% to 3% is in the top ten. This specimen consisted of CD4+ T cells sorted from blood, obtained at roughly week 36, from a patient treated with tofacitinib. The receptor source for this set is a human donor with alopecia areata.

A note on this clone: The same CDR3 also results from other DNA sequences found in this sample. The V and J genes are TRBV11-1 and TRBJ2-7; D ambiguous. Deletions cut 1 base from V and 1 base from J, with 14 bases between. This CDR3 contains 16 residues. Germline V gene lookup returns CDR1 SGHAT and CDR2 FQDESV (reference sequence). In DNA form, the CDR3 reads TGTGCCAGCAGCTTAGGCGGAGCTCGAGCATCCTACGAGCAGTACTTC. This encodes CASSLGGARASYEQYF.

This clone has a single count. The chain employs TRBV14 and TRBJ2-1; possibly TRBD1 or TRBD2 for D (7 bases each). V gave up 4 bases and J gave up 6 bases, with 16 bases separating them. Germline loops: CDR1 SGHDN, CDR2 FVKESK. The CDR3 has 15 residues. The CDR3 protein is CASSPLAKGANEQFF. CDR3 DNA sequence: TGTGCCAGCAGCCCACTAGCGAAGGGGGCCAATGAGCAGTTCTTC.

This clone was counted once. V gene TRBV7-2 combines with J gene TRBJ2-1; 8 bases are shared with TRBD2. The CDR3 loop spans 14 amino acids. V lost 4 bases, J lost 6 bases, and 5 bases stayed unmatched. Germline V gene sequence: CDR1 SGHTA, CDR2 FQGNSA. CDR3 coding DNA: TGTGCCAGCAGCTGGTTTGGGACTAGCAATGAGCAGTTCTTC. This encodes CASSWFGTSNEQFF.

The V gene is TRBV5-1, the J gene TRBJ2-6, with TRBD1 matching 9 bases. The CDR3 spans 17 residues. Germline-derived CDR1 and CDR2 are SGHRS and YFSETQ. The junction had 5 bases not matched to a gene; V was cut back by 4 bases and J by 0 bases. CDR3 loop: CASSKGQGSSGANVLTF. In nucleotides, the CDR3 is TGCGCCAGCAGCAAGGGACAGGGATCCTCTGGGGCCAACGTCCTGACTTTC.

DNA of the CDR3: TGCAGCGTTGACCGGACAGGGTTAGACTATGGCTACACCTTC. It specifies CSVDRTGLDYGYTF. The genes are TRBV29-1 and TRBJ1-2, with 8 bases that match TRBD1. CDR1 SQVTM and CDR2 ANQGSEA come from the germline V gene. The length of the CDR3 is 14 residues. V shed 3 bases and J 3 bases; nucleotides not matched to a gene: 6. Filled out from reference TRBV29-1 and TRBJ1-2, the complete variable domain reads SAVISQKPSRDICQRGTSLTIQCQVDSQVTMMFWYRQQPGQSLTLIATANQGSEATYESGFVIDKFPISRPNLTFSTLTVSNMSPEDSSIYLCSVDRTGLDYGYTFGSGTRLTVV.

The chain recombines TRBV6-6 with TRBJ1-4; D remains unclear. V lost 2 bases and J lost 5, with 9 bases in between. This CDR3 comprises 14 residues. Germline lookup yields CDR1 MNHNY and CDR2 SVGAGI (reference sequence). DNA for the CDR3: TGTGCCAGCAGTTACCCCTTGTGGAATGAAAAACTGTTTTTT. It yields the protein CASSYPLWNEKLFF.

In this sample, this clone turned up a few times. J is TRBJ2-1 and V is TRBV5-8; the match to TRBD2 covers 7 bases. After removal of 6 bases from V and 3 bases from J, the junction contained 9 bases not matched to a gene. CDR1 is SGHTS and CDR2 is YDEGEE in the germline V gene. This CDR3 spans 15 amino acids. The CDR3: CASIPISGDYNEQFF. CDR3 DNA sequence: TGTGCCAGCATCCCCATCAGCGGGGACTACAATGAGCAGTTCTTC.

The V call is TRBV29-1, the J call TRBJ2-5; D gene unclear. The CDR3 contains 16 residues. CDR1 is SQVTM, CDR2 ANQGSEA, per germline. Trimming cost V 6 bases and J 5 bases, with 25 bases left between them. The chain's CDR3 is CSVLLRRAGRVETQYF. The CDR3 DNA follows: TGCAGCGTCCTCCTACGCCGGGCAGGAAGGGTTGAGACCCAGTACTTC. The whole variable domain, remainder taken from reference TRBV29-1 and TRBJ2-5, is SAVISQKPSRDICQRGTSLTIQCQVDSQVTMMFWYRQQPGQSLTLIATANQGSEATYESGFVIDKFPISRPNLTFSTLTVSNMSPEDSSIYLCSVLLRRAGRVETQYFGPGTRLLVL.

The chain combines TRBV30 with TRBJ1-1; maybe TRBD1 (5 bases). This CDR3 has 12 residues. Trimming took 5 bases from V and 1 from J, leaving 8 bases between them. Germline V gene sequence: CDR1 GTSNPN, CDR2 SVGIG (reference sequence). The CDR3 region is CAWPRENTEAFF. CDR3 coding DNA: TGTGCCTGGCCCAGGGAGAACACTGAAGCTTTCTTT.

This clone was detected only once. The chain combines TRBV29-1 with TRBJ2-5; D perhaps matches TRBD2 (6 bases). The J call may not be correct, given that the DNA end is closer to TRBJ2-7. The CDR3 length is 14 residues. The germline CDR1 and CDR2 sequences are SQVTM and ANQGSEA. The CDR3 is CSVEGRGPTYEQYF. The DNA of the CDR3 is TGCAGCGTTGAAGGGAGGGGACCAACCTACGAGCAGTACTTC.

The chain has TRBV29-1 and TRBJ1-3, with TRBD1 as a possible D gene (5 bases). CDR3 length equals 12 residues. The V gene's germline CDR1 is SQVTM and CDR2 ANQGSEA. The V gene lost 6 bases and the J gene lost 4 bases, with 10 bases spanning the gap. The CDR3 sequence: CSVGGRGNTIYF. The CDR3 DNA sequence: TGCAGCGTGGGGGGTCGAGGAAACACCATATATTTT.

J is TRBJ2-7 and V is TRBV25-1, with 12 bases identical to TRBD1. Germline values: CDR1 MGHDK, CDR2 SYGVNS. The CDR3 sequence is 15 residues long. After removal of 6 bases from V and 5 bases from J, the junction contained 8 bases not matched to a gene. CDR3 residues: CASSQPGQGANEQYF. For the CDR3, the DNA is TGTGCCAGCAGCCAGCCGGGACAGGGGGCGAACGAGCAGTACTTC.

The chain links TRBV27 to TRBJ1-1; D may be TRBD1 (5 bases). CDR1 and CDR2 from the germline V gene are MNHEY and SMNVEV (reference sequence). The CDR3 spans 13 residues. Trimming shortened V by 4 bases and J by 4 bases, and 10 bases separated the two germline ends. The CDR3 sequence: CASSSQRGTEAFF. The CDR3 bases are TGTGCCAGCAGTTCACAGAGGGGCACTGAAGCTTTCTTT.

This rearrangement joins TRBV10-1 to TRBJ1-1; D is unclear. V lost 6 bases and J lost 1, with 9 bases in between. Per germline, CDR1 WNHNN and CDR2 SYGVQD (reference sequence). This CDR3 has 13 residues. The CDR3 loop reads CASREDGNTEAFF. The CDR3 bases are TGCGCCAGCAGGGAGGACGGGAACACTGAAGCTTTCTTT.

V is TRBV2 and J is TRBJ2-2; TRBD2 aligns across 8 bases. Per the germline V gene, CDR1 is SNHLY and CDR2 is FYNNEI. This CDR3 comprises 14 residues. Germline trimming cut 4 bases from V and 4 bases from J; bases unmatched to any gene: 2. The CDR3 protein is CASSVAGSTGELFF. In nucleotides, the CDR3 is TGTGCCAGCAGTGTAGCGGGGAGCACCGGGGAGCTGTTTTTT.

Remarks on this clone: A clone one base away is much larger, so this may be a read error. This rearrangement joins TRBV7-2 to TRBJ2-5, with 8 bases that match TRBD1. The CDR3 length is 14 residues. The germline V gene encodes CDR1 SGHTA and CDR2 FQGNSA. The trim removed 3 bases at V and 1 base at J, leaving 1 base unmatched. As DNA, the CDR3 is TGTGCCAGCAGCTTGGGACAGGCCCAAGAGACCCAGTACTTC. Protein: CASSLGQAQETQYF. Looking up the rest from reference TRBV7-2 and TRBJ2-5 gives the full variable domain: GAGVSQSPSNKVTEKGKDVELRCDPISGHTALYWYRQSLGQGLEFLIYFQGNSAPDKSGLPSDRFSAERTGGSVSTLTIQRTQQEDSAVYLCASSLGQAQETQYFGPGTRLLVL.

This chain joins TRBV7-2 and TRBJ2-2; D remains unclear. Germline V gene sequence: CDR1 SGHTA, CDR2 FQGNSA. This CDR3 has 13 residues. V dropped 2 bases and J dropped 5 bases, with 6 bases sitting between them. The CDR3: CASSLIITGELFF. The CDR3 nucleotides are TGTGCCAGCAGCTTAATCATAACCGGGGAGCTGTTTTTT.

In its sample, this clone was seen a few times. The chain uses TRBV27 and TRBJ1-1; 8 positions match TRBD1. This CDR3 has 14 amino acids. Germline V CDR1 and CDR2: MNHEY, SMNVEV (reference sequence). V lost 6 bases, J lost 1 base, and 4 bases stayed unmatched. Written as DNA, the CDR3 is TGTGCCAGCAGATATGACAGGGGGAACACTGAAGCTTTCTTT. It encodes CASRYDRGNTEAFF.

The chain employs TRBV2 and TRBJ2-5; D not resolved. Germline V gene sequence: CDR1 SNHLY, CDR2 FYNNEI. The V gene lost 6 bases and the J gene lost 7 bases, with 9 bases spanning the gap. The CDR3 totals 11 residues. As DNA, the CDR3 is TGTGCCAGCAGGAACTACGGGACCCAGTACTTC. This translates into CASRNYGTQYF.

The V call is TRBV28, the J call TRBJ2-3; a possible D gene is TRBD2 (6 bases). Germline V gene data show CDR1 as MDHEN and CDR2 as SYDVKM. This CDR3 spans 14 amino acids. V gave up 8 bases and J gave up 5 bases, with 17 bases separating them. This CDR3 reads CASSSPGLEDTQYF. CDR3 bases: TGTGCCAGCTCCTCCCCGGGACTCGAAGATACGCAGTATTTT. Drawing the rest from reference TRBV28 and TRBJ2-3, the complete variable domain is DVKVTQSSRYLVKRTGEKVFLECVQDMDHENMFWYRQDPGLGLRLIYFSYDVKMKEKGDIPEGYSVSREKKERFSLILESASTNQTSMYLCASSSPGLEDTQYFGPGTRLTVL.

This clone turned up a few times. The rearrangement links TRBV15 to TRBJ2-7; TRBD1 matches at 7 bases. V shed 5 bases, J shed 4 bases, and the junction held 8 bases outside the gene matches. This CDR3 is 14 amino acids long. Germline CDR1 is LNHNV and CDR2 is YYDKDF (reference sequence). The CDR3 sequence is CATSRRDSEYEQYF. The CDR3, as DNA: TGTGCCACCAGCCGCCGGGACAGTGAATACGAGCAGTACTTC.

In nucleotides, the CDR3 is TGTGCCATCAGCGGGACAGCAGACTACGAGCAGTACTTC. It is translated as CAISGTADYEQYF. The rearrangement links TRBV10-3 to TRBJ2-7, with 7 bases lining up with TRBD1. There are 13 residues in the CDR3. The trim removed 6 bases at V and 3 bases at J, leaving 5 bases unmatched. Per germline, CDR1 ENHRY and CDR2 SYGVKD.

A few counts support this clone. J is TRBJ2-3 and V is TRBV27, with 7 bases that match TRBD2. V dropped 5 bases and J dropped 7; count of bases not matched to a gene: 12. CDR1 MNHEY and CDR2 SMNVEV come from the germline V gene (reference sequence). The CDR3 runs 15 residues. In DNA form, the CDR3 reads TGTGCCAGCAGTCCCGGGGCGGGAGTGCTATATACGCAGTATTTT. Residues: CASSPGAGVLYTQYF.

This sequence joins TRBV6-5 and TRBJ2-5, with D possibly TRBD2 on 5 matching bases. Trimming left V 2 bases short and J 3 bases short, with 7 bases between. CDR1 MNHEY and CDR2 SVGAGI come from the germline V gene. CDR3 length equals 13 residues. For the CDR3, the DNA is TGTGCCAGCAGTTACCGAGGGAAAGAGACCCAGTACTTC. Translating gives CASSYRGKETQYF.

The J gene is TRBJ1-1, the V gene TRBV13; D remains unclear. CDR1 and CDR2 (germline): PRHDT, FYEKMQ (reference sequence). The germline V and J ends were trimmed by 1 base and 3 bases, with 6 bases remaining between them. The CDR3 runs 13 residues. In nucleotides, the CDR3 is TGTGCCAGCAGCTTAGCGCTAGACACTGAAGCTTTCTTT. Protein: CASSLALDTEAFF.

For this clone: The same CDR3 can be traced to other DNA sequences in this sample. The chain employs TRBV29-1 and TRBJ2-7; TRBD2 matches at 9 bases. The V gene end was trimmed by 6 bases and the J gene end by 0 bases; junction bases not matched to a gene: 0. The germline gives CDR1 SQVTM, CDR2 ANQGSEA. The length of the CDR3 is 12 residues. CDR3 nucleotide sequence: TGCAGCGTAGCGGGAGGCTCCTACGAGCAGTACTTC. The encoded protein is CSVAGGSYEQYF.

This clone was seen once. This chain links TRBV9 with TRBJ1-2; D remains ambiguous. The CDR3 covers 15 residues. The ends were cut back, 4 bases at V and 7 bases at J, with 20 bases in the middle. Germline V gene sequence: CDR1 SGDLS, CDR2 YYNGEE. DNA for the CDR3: TGTGCCAGCAGCCCCTCCGGCAGGCTGGAACTTGGCTACACCTTC. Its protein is CASSPSGRLELGYTF.